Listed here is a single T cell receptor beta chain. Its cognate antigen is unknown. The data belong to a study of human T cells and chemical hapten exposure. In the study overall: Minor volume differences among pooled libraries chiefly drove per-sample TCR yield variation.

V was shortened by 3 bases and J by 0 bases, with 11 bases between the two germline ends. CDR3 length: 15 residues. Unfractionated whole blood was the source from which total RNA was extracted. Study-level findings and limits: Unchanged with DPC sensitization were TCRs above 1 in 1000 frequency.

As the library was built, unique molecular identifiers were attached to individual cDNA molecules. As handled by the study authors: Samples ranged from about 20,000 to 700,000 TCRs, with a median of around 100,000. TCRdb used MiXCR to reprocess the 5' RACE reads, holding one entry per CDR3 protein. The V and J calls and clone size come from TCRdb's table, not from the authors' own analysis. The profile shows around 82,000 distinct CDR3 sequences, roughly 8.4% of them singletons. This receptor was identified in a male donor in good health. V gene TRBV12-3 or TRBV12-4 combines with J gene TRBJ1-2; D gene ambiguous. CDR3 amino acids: CASSFLGPSNYGYTF. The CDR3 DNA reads TGTGCCAGCAGTTTCCTTGGTCCTTCTAACTATGGCTACACCTTC.